What follows are 15 T cell receptor beta chains derived from one specimen sequenced in a study of T cell responses to AZD1222 COVID-19 vaccine (dated by TCRdb to about 2021). Library generation was performed with the immunoSEQ multiplex PCR assay. TCRdb carries this immuneACCESS record with in-frame sequences only. Its versions omit some clonotypes, under half of them owing to an unresolved V gene in the studies checked, with the rest unexplained. Counted in this sample were 150,000 to 200,000 clones; around 92% of them appeared once. The ten most abundant clones make up approximately 1.1% of the sample. The sample's time point label is to be understood as: about 28 days (+/-7) after the second vaccine dose. The sample consisted of peripheral blood, taken 28 days after the second AZD1222 dose. The origin of the receptors is an adult who received the AZD1222 COVID-19 vaccine.

This chain uses TRBV5-8 with TRBJ1-1; 7 bases fit TRBD1. The length of the CDR3 is 15 residues. V dropped 1 base and J dropped 4; count of bases not matched to a gene: 7. Germline V gene lookup returns CDR1 SGHTS and CDR2 YDEGEE. CDR3 sequence reads: CASSLPLDRVTEAFF. The CDR3 bases are TGTGCCAGCAGCTTGCCCCTTGACAGGGTCACTGAAGCTTTCTTT.

The chain recombines TRBV5-6 with TRBJ2-3; TRBD2 might be the D (5 bases). The CDR3 has 14 amino acids. Trimming removed 0 bases from V and 1 base from J, with 6 bases in between. Germline V lookup: CDR1 SGHDT, CDR2 YYEEEE. The CDR3 nucleotides read TGTGCCAGCAGCTTGGGTAGCGGCACAGATACGCAGTATTTT. Translated, it gives CASSLGSGTDTQYF.

J is TRBJ2-1 and V is TRBV25-1, with unresolved D. Trimming cost V 4 bases and J 4 bases, with 2 bases left between them. Per germline, CDR1 MGHDK and CDR2 SYGVNS. The CDR3 has 11 residues. As DNA, the CDR3 is TGTGCCAGCAGTGGTTACAATGAGCAGTTCTTC. It encodes CASSGYNEQFF.

The chain is built from TRBV19 and TRBJ1-6; no definite D call. Per germline, CDR1 LNHDA and CDR2 SQIVND (reference sequence). The germline V and J ends were trimmed by 3 bases and 0 bases, with 12 bases remaining between them. The CDR3 spans 17 residues. CDR3 nucleotide sequence: TGTGCCAGTAGTATCGTCGACATAAGCTCCTATAATTCACCCCTCCACTTT. It specifies CASSIVDISSYNSPLHF.

The rearrangement uses TRBV5-1 and TRBJ2-3; 14 nucleotides align to TRBD2. Germline values: CDR1 SGHRS, CDR2 YFSETQ. This CDR3 is 16 amino acids long. The junction had 6 bases not matched to a gene; V was cut back by 4 bases and J by 5 bases. DNA of the CDR3: TGCGCCAGCAGCCCTCCGACTAGCGGGGGGGGAGATACGCAGTATTTT. Protein: CASSPPTSGGGDTQYF.

The gene calls are TRBV5-1 and TRBJ1-1; 8 bases are shared with TRBD1. The germline gives CDR1 SGHRS, CDR2 YFSETQ. J gave up 2 bases and V 3 bases, and 3 bases lay outside the gene matches. The CDR3 sequence is 14 residues long. CDR3: CASSSGTGNTEAFF. The CDR3 DNA follows: TGCGCCAGCAGCTCCGGGACAGGAAACACTGAAGCTTTCTTT.

The CDR3 region has the DNA TGTGCCAGCAGCGTCGGCGCAGGGAACACTGAAGCTTTCTTT. Translated, it gives CASSVGAGNTEAFF. This chain joins TRBV9 and TRBJ1-1; the D is unclear. Germline CDR1 and CDR2: SGDLS and YYNGEE. Between the trimmed V and J ends, which lost 2 bases and 1 base, there was a span of 9 bases. The CDR3 totals 14 residues.

The V gene is TRBV7-8, the J gene TRBJ2-4, with TRBD2 matching over 9 bases. This CDR3 spans 15 amino acids. Germline lookup yields CDR1 SGHVS and CDR2 FQNEAQ. J lost 5 bases, V lost 5 bases, and 7 bases had no gene match. This CDR3 is CASSIGLASENIQYF. The CDR3 nucleotides are TGTGCCAGCAGCATTGGACTAGCGAGTGAAAACATTCAGTACTTC.

This clone was counted between two and nine times. The rearrangement links TRBV5-8 to TRBJ1-5; 9 nucleotides agree with TRBD1. CDR3 length: 15 amino acids. CDR1 and CDR2 (germline): SGHTS, YDEGEE. The trim removed 0 bases at V and 6 bases at J, leaving 4 bases unmatched. The CDR3 is CASSLGTGDAQPQHF. In DNA form, the CDR3 reads TGTGCCAGCAGCTTGGGGACAGGGGACGCTCAGCCCCAGCATTTT.

This clone was seen just once. The chain is built from TRBV10-2 and TRBJ1-2; no firm D call. The germline V gene encodes CDR1 WSHSY and CDR2 SAAADI. With 8 bases removed from V and 2 bases from J, the gap between germline ends came to 6 bases. This CDR3 spans 11 amino acids. The DNA of the CDR3 is TGCGCCAGCTCAGACAACTATGGCTACACCTTC. It codes for CASSDNYGYTF.

A single count supports this clone. The CDR3 DNA is TGTGCCAGCAGTTACGAGGTACAGGGGACTTTTGCAGCTTTCTTT. Translating it yields CASSYEVQGTFAAFF. The J gene is TRBJ1-1, the V gene TRBV6-2 or TRBV6-3; 7 bases align to TRBD1. Germline V lookup: CDR1 MNHEY, CDR2 SVGEGT. V shed 2 bases and J 10 bases; nucleotides not matched to a gene: 13. This CDR3 is 15 amino acids long.

In this sample, this clone turned up once. J is TRBJ1-2 and V is TRBV27; D is possibly TRBD1 (6 bases). V lost 2 bases and J 3 bases, leaving 13 bases between the germline ends. Germline CDR1 is MNHEY and CDR2 is SMNVEV (reference sequence). The CDR3 sequence is 15 residues long. The CDR3 region has the DNA TGTGCCAGCAGTTTAGGGGGGACAATGGACTATGGCTACACCTTC. Protein: CASSLGGTMDYGYTF.

The J gene is TRBJ2-3, the V gene TRBV19; the match to TRBD1 covers 9 bases. The CDR3 totals 14 residues. Germline assignment: CDR1 LNHDA and CDR2 SQIVND (reference sequence). V was pared by 6 bases and J by 5 bases, with 6 bases of the junction left unmatched. The CDR3 nucleotides are TGTGCCAGTAGGGACAGGGGTGGTGTAGATACGCAGTATTTT. Translating it yields CASRDRGGVDTQYF.

In this sample, this clone turned up once. The V and J genes are TRBV13 and TRBJ2-5; no firm D call. The CDR3 length is 14 residues. V was shortened by 3 bases and J by 1 base, with 9 bases between the two germline ends. CDR1 and CDR2 (germline): PRHDT, FYEKMQ (reference sequence). DNA for the CDR3: TGTGCCAGCAGCTTCAAAAGTCTCCAAGAGACCCAGTACTTC. Protein product: CASSFKSLQETQYF.

The CDR3 here is CASGESSYNEQFF. The CDR3 nucleotides are TGTGCCAGCGGGGAAAGCTCCTACAATGAGCAGTTCTTC. This chain uses TRBV19 with TRBJ2-1; possible D gene TRBD2, 5 bases. Germline-derived CDR1 and CDR2 are LNHDA and SQIVND (reference sequence). The V end lost 9 bases, the J end lost 0 bases, and 9 bases lay between the germline ends. This CDR3 region has 13 residues.